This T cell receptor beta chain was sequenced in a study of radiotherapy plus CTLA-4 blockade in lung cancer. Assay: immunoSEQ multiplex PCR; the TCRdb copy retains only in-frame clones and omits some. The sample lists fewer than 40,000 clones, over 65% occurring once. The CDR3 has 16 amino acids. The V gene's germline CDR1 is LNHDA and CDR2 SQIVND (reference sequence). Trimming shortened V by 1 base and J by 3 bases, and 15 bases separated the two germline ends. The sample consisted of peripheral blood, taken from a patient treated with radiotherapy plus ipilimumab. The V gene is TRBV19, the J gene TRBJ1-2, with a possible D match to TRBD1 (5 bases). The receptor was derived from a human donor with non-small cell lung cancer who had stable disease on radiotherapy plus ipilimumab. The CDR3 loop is CASSIGGGRPHYGYTF. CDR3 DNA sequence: TGTGCCAGTAGTATAGGTGGGGGACGGCCGCACTATGGCTACACCTTC.